This TCR beta chain stems from a study of shared clonotypes between healthy human individuals. Study-level information: Sampling drew on donors who were two women and a few men aged 18 to 49.

Sequencing used immunoSEQ multiplex PCR; TCRdb keeps in-frame clones, though not all of them. The sample carries roughly 2,000,000 clones, roughly 95% recorded once. Study results and caveats: Naive subsets tended to show greater estimated richness than memory subsets.

Naivety among CD8 cells was defined by CD45RO negativity and positive CCR7 selection, thereby excluding terminally differentiated effector memory CD45RA+ cells. Details on this clone: The antigen remains unidentified.

The CDR3 length is 9 residues. Trimming pared 5 bases from V and 7 bases from J, leaving 5 bases between. CDR1 is SQVTM, CDR2 ANQGSEA, per germline. Sample: naive CD8+ T cells sorted from blood. The chain recombines TRBV29-1 with TRBJ2-5; D not certain. The sequence was collected from a man aged 18 to 30 in good health. The chain's CDR3 is CSVSPTQYF. The CDR3 DNA reads as TGCAGCGTTTCCCCGACCCAGTACTTC. Combining the CDR3 with reference TRBV29-1 and TRBJ2-5 gives the whole variable domain SAVISQKPSRDICQRGTSLTIQCQVDSQVTMMFWYRQQPGQSLTLIATANQGSEATYESGFVIDKFPISRPNLTFSTLTVSNMSPEDSSIYLCSVSPTQYFGPGTRLLVL.